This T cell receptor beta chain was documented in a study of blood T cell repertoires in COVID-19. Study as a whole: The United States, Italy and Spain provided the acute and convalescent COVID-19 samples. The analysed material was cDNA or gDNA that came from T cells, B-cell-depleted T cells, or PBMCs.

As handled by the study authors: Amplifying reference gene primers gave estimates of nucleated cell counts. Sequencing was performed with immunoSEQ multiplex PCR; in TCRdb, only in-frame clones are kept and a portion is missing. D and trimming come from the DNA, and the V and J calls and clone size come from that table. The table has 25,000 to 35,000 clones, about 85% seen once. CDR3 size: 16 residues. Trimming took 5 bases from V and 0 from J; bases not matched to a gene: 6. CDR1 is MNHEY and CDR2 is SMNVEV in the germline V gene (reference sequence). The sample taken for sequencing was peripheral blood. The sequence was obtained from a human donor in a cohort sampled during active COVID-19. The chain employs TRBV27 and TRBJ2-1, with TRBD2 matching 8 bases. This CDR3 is CASSAPLAVSYNEQFF. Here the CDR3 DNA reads TGTGCCAGCAGTGCACCACTAGCGGTCTCCTACAATGAGCAGTTCTTC.